The 25 T cell receptor beta chains in this list originate from one sample, sequenced in a study of shared T cell receptors in the human thymus. The table came from immunoSEQ multiplex PCR; TCRdb's copy has only in-frame clones and leaves some out. The sample shows about 380,000 clones, more than 85% of them seen only once. Sequencing was carried out using thymocytes. Receptors were obtained from a human donor.

The chain uses TRBV12-1 and TRBJ2-7; TRBD1 is the table's D call, not checked against the DNA. TRBV12-1 represents a pseudogene. CDR3 length equals 16 residues. The CDR3 DNA is TGTGCCAGCACCTCAGGCCCTAGGCAGGGGGCAGGCGAGCAGTACTTC. Its translation: CASTSGPRQGAGEQYF.

The rearrangement links TRBV29-1 to TRBJ2-7; D gene uncertain. The germline V gene encodes CDR1 SQVTM and CDR2 ANQGSEA. Between the trimmed V and J ends, which lost 3 bases and 4 bases, there was a span of 10 bases. This CDR3 region has 12 residues. DNA for the CDR3: TGCAGCGTTGAGGTCCCCCTATACGAGCAGTACTTC. Translating it yields CSVEVPLYEQYF.

This clone was seen just once. The V and J genes are TRBV7-6 and TRBJ2-1; 9 nucleotides agree with TRBD2. Germline V gene lookup returns CDR1 SGHVS and CDR2 FNYEAQ. The junction had 10 bases not matched to a gene; V was cut back by 0 bases and J by 1 base. This CDR3 comprises 19 residues. The CDR3 reads CASSLAGASGTLSYNEQFF. As DNA, the CDR3 is TGTGCCAGCAGCTTAGCTGGGGCTAGCGGGACCCTATCCTACAATGAGCAGTTCTTC.

The chain recombines TRBV4-2 with TRBJ2-1; D remains ambiguous. There are 14 residues in the CDR3. The germline V and J ends were trimmed by 0 bases and 8 bases, with 11 bases remaining between them. Germline CDR1 and CDR2: LGHNA and YNFKEQ. The CDR3 region is CASSQEQPSDEQFF. CDR3 nucleotides: TGTGCCAGCAGCCAAGAGCAACCGTCAGATGAGCAGTTCTTC.

The genes are TRBV29-1 and TRBJ2-1, with 14 bases fitting TRBD2. V lost 1 base, J lost 7 bases, and 12 bases stayed unmatched. Germline loops: CDR1 SQVTM, CDR2 ANQGSEA. The CDR3 consists of 18 residues. CDR3 sequence (DNA): TGCAGCGTTGAAGTAGGGACTAGCGGGAGTCTCAGGAGGAATGAGCAGTTCTTC. Amino acid sequence: CSVEVGTSGSLRRNEQFF.

This chain joins TRBV5-1 and TRBJ2-5, with a possible D match to TRBD2 (6 bases). This CDR3 spans 16 amino acids. Germline V gene data show CDR1 as SGHRS and CDR2 as YFSETQ. V gave up 1 base and J gave up 5 bases, with 18 bases separating them. The CDR3 spells CASSLSGVGQGETQYF. The CDR3 DNA reads as TGCGCCAGCAGCTTGTCGGGAGTTGGTCAAGGGGAGACCCAGTACTTC.

The rearrangement joins TRBV6-4 to TRBJ2-7; 9 positions agree with TRBD1. The CDR3 has 14 residues. Germline CDR1 and CDR2: MRHNA and SNTAGT. With 8 bases clipped from V and 2 bases from J, the junction kept 7 bases outside the gene matches. For the CDR3, the DNA is TGTGCCAGCGCTAGGGGGGACAGGGCCTACGAGCAGTACTTC. This encodes CASARGDRAYEQYF.

The V and J genes are TRBV19 and TRBJ1-1, with 7 bases identical to TRBD1. Trimming cost V 9 bases and J 0 bases; bases outside gene matches: 10. In germline, CDR1 is LNHDA, CDR2 SQIVND (reference sequence). The CDR3 covers 15 residues. Here the CDR3 DNA reads TGTGCCAGACCCCGGGACAGCCCCATGAACACTGAAGCTTTCTTT. This gives the protein CARPRDSPMNTEAFF.

This chain uses TRBV7-2 with TRBJ2-3; maybe TRBD2 (5 bases). Trimming pared 0 bases from V and 3 bases from J, leaving 19 bases between. CDR1 is SGHTA, CDR2 FQGNSA, per germline. The CDR3 covers 18 residues. The CDR3 protein is CASSLAGERPRSTDTQYF. DNA of the CDR3: TGTGCCAGCAGCTTAGCTGGTGAGCGGCCCAGGTCTACAGATACGCAGTATTTT.

The chain uses TRBV12-2 and TRBJ1-3. TRBV12-2 counts as a pseudogene. The CDR3 has 14 residues. CDR3: CASRFWISGNTIYF. CDR3 DNA: TGTGCAAGTCGCTTCTGGATCTCTGGAAACACCATATATTTT.

The CDR3 here is CASSPPRTDLTLRNEQFF. The CDR3 DNA reads as TGTGCCAGCTCACCACCTCGGACGGACCTAACACTACGCAATGAGCAGTTCTTC. The V gene is TRBV18, the J gene TRBJ2-1; D gene unclear. Germline V lookup: CDR1 KGHSH, CDR2 LQKENI. The CDR3 is 18 residues long. Between the trimmed V and J ends, which lost 0 bases and 6 bases, there was a span of 21 bases.

This clone was observed a handful of times. This chain uses TRBV27 with TRBJ1-2; tentatively, D is TRBD1 (6 bases). This CDR3 region has 13 residues. Germline-derived CDR1 and CDR2 are MNHEY and SMNVEV (reference sequence). V dropped 8 bases and J dropped 2 bases, with 12 bases sitting between them. The CDR3 DNA sequence: TGTGCCAGCCCACGTCAGGGGAACTATGGCTACACCTTC. Its protein product is CASPRQGNYGYTF.

V gene TRBV28 combines with J gene TRBJ2-7; D is undetermined. The length of the CDR3 is 14 residues. Trimming shortened V by 3 bases and J by 2 bases, and 11 bases separated the two germline ends. Germline CDR1 is MDHEN and CDR2 is SYDVKM. The CDR3 spells CASSFRSSPYEQYF. The CDR3 DNA is TGTGCCAGCAGTTTTCGAAGTAGCCCCTACGAGCAGTACTTC.

This rearrangement joins TRBV1 to TRBJ2-7; TRBD2 is the table's D call and was not checked against the DNA. TRBV1 is a known pseudogene. The length of the CDR3 is 13 residues. CDR3 residues: CTSSRDLAYEQYF. DNA of the CDR3: TGCACCAGCAGCCGGGACTTAGCCTACGAGCAGTACTTC.

V and J are TRBV5-4 and TRBJ1-2; the D gene is possibly TRBD1 (5 bases). Between the trimmed V and J ends, which lost 6 bases and 8 bases, there was a span of 23 bases. Germline V gives CDR1 SGHNT, CDR2 YYREEE (reference sequence). The CDR3 is made up of 15 amino acids. As DNA, the CDR3 is TGTGCCAGCACCCAGGAAGGAAACAGGCGAAAGGGCTACACCTTC. Translating it yields CASTQEGNRRKGYTF.

As to this clone: The identical CDR3 is also encoded by other nucleotide sequences in the sample. This chain connects TRBV30 to TRBJ1-5, with TRBD1 identical over 8 bases. The CDR3 has 19 amino acids. The V and J ends lost 3 bases and 4 bases, in that order; junction bases with no gene match: 20. Per germline, CDR1 GTSNPN and CDR2 SVGIG (reference sequence). The DNA for the CDR3 is TGTGCCTGGAGCGGATCCCGACAGGGGCGACTTCTTTGGAATCAGCCCCAGCATTTT. Translating it yields CAWSGSRQGRLLWNQPQHF.

This rearrangement joins TRBV28 to TRBJ1-6; 7 nucleotides match TRBD1. Germline V gives CDR1 MDHEN, CDR2 SYDVKM. V dropped 6 bases and J dropped 5; count of bases not matched to a gene: 7. The CDR3 extends over 15 amino acids. The CDR3 loop reads CASSLPGQHNSPLHF. The CDR3 region has the DNA TGTGCCAGCAGCCTTCCGGGACAGCATAATTCACCCCTCCACTTT. Using reference TRBV28 and TRBJ1-6 for the parts outside the CDR3, the full variable domain is DVKVTQSSRYLVKRTGEKVFLECVQDMDHENMFWYRQDPGLGLRLIYFSYDVKMKEKGDIPEGYSVSREKKERFSLILESASTNQTSMYLCASSLPGQHNSPLHFGNGTRLTVT.

This chain uses TRBV5-1 with TRBJ2-7, with D perhaps TRBD1 (6 bases). CDR1 is SGHRS, CDR2 YFSETQ, per germline. This CDR3 spans 17 amino acids. The V end was cut by 2 bases, the J end by 1 base, with 19 bases between. This CDR3 is CASSLGLDSTYSYEQYF. CDR3 sequence (DNA): TGCGCCAGCAGCTTAGGGCTGGACAGTACGTATTCCTACGAGCAGTACTTC.

This chain uses TRBV6-4 with TRBJ2-1, with 7 bases fitting TRBD2. The CDR3 has 16 amino acids. The germline CDR1 and CDR2 sequences are MRHNA and SNTAGT. Trimming removed 0 bases from V and 7 bases from J; junction bases left unmatched: 9. DNA for the CDR3: TGTGCCAGCAGTGACTCGTCGCGGGAGTATCCGAATGAGCAGTTCTTC. This encodes CASSDSSREYPNEQFF.

The rearrangement joins TRBV29-1 to TRBJ2-7, with 16 bases identical to TRBD2. V lost 4 bases, J lost 7 bases, and 10 bases stayed unmatched. The CDR3 has 16 residues. Germline V gene sequence: CDR1 SQVTM, CDR2 ANQGSEA. This CDR3 is CSVGSGLAGGDREQYF. Here the CDR3 DNA reads TGCAGCGTTGGTTCGGGACTAGCGGGAGGGGACCGGGAGCAGTACTTC.

This rearrangement joins TRBV28 to TRBJ2-7; D remains unclear. Per germline, CDR1 MDHEN and CDR2 SYDVKM. The length of the CDR3 is 11 residues. V was clipped by 6 bases and J by 2 bases, with 5 bases between them. This chain's CDR3 is CASSYAYEQYF. The CDR3 DNA is TGTGCCAGCAGCTACGCCTACGAGCAGTACTTC.

The genes are TRBV19 and TRBJ2-7; D remains ambiguous. Germline V lookup: CDR1 LNHDA, CDR2 SQIVND (reference sequence). CDR3 length: 11 residues. V was cut by 6 bases and J by 2 bases, with 5 bases left in between. The chain's CDR3 is CASRGPYEQYF. As DNA, the CDR3 is TGTGCCAGTAGGGGCCCCTACGAGCAGTACTTC.

The CDR3 coding sequence is TGTGCCAGCAGCTTAGGTGGAGGGGCGTTCTTGGAGGAGACCCAGTACTTC. As protein: CASSLGGGAFLEETQYF. The V call is TRBV11-2, the J call TRBJ2-5; D may be TRBD2 (6 bases). Trimming pared 1 base from V and 5 bases from J, leaving 20 bases between. CDR1 is SGHAT and CDR2 is FQNNGV in the germline V gene. The CDR3 runs 17 residues. The full variable domain, in which reference TRBV11-2 and TRBJ2-5 provide the parts outside the CDR3, is EAGVAQSPRYKIIEKRQSVAFWCNPISGHATLYWYQQILGQGPKLLIQFQNNGVVDDSQLPKDRFSAERLKGVDSTLKIQPAKLEDSAVYLCASSLGGGAFLEETQYFGPGTRLLVL.

The chain employs TRBV19 and TRBJ2-2; D is perhaps TRBD2 (6 bases). V lost 2 bases to trimming and J lost 5 bases, with 21 bases between them. Germline CDR1 reads LNHDA; CDR2 reads SQIVND (reference sequence). CDR3 length: 18 amino acids. DNA for the CDR3: TGTGCCAGTAGTATAAAGGTGGAGGGAGTCGTGGGGACCGGGGAGCTGTTTTTT. Amino acids: CASSIKVEGVVGTGELFF.

V gene TRBV30 combines with J gene TRBJ2-3, with a possible D match to TRBD1 (6 bases). Per the germline V gene, CDR1 is GTSNPN and CDR2 is SVGIG (reference sequence). CDR3 size: 15 residues. The V end lost 0 bases, the J end lost 1 base, and 11 bases lay between the germline ends. The DNA of the CDR3 is TGTGCCTGGAGTGTTCAGGGGTCGCGCACAGATACGCAGTATTTT. It translates to CAWSVQGSRTDTQYF.